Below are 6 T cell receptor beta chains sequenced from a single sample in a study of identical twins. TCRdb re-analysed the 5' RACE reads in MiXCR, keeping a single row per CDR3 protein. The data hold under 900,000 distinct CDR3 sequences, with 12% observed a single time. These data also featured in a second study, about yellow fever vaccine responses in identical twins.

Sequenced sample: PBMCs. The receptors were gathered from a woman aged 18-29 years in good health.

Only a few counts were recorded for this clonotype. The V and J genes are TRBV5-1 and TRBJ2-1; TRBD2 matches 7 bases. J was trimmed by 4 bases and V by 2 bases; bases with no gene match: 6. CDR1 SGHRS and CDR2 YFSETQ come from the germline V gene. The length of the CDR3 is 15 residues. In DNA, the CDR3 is TGCGCCAGCAGCTTTGAGCGGGGCCAATACAATGAGCAGTTCTTC. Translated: CASSFERGQYNEQFF.

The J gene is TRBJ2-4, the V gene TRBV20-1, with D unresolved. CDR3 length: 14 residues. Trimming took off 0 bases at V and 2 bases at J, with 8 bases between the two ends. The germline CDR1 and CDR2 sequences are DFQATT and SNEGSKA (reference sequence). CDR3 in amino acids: CSARESVSKNIQYF. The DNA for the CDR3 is TGCAGTGCTAGAGAAAGTGTTTCCAAAAACATTCAGTACTTC.

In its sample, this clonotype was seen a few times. CDR3 residues: CASSLVLESTEAFF. Here the CDR3 DNA reads TGTGCCAGCAGCTTAGTTCTCGAAAGCACTGAAGCTTTCTTT. The rearrangement joins TRBV7-8 to TRBJ1-1, with D hard to call. The CDR3 is made up of 14 amino acids. Germline V gene lookup returns CDR1 SGHVS and CDR2 FQNEAQ. Trimming cost V 1 base and J 4 bases, with 10 bases left between them.

CDR3 sequence (DNA): TGTGCCAGCAGCTTAGGGACTAGCGGAAATTCCTACGAGCAGTACGTC. Its protein is CASSLGTSGNSYEQYV. The rearrangement joins TRBV7-9 to TRBJ2-7, with TRBD2 matching 10 bases. This CDR3 region has 16 residues. After removal of 1 base from V and 1 base from J, the junction contained 4 bases not matched to a gene. Germline lookup yields CDR1 SEHNR and CDR2 FQNEAQ (reference sequence).

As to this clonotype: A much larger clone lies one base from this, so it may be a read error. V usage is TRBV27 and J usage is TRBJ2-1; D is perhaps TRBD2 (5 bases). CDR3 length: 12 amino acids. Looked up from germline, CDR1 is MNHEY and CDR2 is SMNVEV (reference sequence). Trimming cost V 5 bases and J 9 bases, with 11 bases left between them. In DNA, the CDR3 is TGTGCCAGCAGTCGGGCTGCGGGTGAGCAGTTCTTC. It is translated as CASSRAAGEQFF.

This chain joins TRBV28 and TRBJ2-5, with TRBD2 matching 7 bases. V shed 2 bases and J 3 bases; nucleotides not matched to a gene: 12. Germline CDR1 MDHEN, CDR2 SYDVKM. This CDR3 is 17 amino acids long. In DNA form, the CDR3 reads TGTGCCAGCAGTTTAGTTTTTGGGGGGACTAACGAAGAGACCCAGTACTTC. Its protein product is CASSLVFGGTNEETQYF.